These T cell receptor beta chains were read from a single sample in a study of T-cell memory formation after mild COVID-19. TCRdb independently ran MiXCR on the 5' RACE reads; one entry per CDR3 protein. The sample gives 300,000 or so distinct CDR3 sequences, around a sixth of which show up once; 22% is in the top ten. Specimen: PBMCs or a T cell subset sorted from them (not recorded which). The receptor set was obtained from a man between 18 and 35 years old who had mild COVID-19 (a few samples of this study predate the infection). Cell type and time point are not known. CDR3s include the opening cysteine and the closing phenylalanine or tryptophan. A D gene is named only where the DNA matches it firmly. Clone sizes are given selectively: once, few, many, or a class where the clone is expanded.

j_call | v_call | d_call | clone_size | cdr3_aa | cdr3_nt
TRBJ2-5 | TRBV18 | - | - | CASSPQQDLGTQYF | TGTGCCAGCTCACCACAACAGGATTTGGGGACCCAGTACTTC
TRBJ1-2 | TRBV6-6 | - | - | CASSPSVQGLRDYGYTF | TGTGCCAGCAGCCCATCAGTACAGGGCCTTAGGGACTATGGCTACACCTTC
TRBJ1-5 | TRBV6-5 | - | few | CASSYGGEPQHF | TGTGCCAGCAGTTATGGGGGGGAGCCCCAGCATTTT
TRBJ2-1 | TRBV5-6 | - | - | CASSWGYEQFF | TGTGCCAGCAGCTGGGGGTATGAGCAGTTCTTC
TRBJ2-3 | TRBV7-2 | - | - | CASSKGSTDTQYF | TGTGCCAGCAGCAAAGGAAGCACAGATACGCAGTATTTT
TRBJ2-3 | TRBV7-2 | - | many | CASSLLRDTQYF | TGTGCCAGCAGCTTACTAAGAGATACGCAGTATTTT
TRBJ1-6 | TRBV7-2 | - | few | CASTDSGTRGVNSPLHF | TGTGCCAGCACCGACAGTGGAACCCGGGGTGTGAATTCACCCCTCCACTTT
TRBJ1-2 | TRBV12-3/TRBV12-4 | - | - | CASGRGGDGGYTF | TGTGCCAGCGGCCGGGGGGGAGATGGCGGCTACACCTTC
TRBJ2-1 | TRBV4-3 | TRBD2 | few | CASSQEIPRYQRGSYNEQFF | TGCGCCAGCAGCCAAGAAATCCCCAGATACCAGCGGGGATCCTACAATGAGCAGTTCTTC
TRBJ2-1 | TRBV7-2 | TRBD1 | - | CASSSDRGTVDEQFF | TGTGCCAGCAGCTCTGACAGGGGCACGGTCGATGAGCAGTTCTTC
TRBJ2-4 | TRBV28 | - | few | CAIHGSGRGNIQYF | TGTGCCATTCACGGTAGCGGACGAGGGAACATTCAGTACTTC
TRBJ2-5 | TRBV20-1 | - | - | CSAIDMAGKETQYF | TGCAGTGCTATAGATATGGCAGGGAAAGAGACCCAGTACTTC
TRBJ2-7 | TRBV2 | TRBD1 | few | CASTEDRGIEQYF | TGTGCCAGCACGGAGGACAGGGGGATCGAGCAGTACTTC
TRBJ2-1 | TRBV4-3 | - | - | CASSQEIRGGHEQFF | TGCGCCAGCAGCCAAGAGATACGGGGTGGGCATGAGCAGTTCTTC
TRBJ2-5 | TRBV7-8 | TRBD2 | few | CASSYSGGYQETQYF | TGTGCCAGCAGCTATAGCGGGGGGTACCAAGAGACCCAGTACTTC
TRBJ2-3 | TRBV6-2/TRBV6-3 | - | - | CASNIGPDTQYF | TGTGCCAGCAATATAGGTCCAGATACGCAGTATTTT
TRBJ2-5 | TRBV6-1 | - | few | CASTGQPQETQYF | TGTGCCAGCACCGGACAGCCGCAAGAGACCCAGTACTTC
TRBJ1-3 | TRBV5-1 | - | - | CASSLRDTSGNTIYF | TGCGCCAGCAGCTTGAGGGACACCTCTGGAAACACCATATATTTT